The entry that follows covers one T cell receptor beta chain sequence. This CDR3 comprises 15 residues. Germline V gives CDR1 SGHTA, CDR2 FQGNSA. The V and J ends lost 5 bases and 2 bases, in that order; junction bases with no gene match: 5. The data belong to a study of blood T cell repertoires in COVID-19. Study-level information: There were acute and convalescent COVID-19 samples, and they came from the United States, Italy and Spain.

Assignment of participants to cohorts was predicated upon participant-reported clinical history. Recovered status applied to Cohort 3 donors who had two consecutive negative PCRs. It also applied to those with clearance or with symptom resolution. Assay: immunoSEQ multiplex PCR; the TCRdb copy retains only in-frame clones and omits some. The repertoire has some 170,000 clones, approximately 82% of them found once; the top ten carry about 16%. This TCR was sampled from a man aged 50-60 years who had recovered from COVID-19. The specimen was PBMCs or T cells enriched from blood (not recorded which). The V gene is TRBV7-2, the J gene TRBJ2-3; 9 bases agree with TRBD1. In DNA, the CDR3 is TGTGCCAGCAGCCTGTGGACAGGGGCCACAGATACGCAGTATTTT. Its protein product is CASSLWTGATDTQYF.